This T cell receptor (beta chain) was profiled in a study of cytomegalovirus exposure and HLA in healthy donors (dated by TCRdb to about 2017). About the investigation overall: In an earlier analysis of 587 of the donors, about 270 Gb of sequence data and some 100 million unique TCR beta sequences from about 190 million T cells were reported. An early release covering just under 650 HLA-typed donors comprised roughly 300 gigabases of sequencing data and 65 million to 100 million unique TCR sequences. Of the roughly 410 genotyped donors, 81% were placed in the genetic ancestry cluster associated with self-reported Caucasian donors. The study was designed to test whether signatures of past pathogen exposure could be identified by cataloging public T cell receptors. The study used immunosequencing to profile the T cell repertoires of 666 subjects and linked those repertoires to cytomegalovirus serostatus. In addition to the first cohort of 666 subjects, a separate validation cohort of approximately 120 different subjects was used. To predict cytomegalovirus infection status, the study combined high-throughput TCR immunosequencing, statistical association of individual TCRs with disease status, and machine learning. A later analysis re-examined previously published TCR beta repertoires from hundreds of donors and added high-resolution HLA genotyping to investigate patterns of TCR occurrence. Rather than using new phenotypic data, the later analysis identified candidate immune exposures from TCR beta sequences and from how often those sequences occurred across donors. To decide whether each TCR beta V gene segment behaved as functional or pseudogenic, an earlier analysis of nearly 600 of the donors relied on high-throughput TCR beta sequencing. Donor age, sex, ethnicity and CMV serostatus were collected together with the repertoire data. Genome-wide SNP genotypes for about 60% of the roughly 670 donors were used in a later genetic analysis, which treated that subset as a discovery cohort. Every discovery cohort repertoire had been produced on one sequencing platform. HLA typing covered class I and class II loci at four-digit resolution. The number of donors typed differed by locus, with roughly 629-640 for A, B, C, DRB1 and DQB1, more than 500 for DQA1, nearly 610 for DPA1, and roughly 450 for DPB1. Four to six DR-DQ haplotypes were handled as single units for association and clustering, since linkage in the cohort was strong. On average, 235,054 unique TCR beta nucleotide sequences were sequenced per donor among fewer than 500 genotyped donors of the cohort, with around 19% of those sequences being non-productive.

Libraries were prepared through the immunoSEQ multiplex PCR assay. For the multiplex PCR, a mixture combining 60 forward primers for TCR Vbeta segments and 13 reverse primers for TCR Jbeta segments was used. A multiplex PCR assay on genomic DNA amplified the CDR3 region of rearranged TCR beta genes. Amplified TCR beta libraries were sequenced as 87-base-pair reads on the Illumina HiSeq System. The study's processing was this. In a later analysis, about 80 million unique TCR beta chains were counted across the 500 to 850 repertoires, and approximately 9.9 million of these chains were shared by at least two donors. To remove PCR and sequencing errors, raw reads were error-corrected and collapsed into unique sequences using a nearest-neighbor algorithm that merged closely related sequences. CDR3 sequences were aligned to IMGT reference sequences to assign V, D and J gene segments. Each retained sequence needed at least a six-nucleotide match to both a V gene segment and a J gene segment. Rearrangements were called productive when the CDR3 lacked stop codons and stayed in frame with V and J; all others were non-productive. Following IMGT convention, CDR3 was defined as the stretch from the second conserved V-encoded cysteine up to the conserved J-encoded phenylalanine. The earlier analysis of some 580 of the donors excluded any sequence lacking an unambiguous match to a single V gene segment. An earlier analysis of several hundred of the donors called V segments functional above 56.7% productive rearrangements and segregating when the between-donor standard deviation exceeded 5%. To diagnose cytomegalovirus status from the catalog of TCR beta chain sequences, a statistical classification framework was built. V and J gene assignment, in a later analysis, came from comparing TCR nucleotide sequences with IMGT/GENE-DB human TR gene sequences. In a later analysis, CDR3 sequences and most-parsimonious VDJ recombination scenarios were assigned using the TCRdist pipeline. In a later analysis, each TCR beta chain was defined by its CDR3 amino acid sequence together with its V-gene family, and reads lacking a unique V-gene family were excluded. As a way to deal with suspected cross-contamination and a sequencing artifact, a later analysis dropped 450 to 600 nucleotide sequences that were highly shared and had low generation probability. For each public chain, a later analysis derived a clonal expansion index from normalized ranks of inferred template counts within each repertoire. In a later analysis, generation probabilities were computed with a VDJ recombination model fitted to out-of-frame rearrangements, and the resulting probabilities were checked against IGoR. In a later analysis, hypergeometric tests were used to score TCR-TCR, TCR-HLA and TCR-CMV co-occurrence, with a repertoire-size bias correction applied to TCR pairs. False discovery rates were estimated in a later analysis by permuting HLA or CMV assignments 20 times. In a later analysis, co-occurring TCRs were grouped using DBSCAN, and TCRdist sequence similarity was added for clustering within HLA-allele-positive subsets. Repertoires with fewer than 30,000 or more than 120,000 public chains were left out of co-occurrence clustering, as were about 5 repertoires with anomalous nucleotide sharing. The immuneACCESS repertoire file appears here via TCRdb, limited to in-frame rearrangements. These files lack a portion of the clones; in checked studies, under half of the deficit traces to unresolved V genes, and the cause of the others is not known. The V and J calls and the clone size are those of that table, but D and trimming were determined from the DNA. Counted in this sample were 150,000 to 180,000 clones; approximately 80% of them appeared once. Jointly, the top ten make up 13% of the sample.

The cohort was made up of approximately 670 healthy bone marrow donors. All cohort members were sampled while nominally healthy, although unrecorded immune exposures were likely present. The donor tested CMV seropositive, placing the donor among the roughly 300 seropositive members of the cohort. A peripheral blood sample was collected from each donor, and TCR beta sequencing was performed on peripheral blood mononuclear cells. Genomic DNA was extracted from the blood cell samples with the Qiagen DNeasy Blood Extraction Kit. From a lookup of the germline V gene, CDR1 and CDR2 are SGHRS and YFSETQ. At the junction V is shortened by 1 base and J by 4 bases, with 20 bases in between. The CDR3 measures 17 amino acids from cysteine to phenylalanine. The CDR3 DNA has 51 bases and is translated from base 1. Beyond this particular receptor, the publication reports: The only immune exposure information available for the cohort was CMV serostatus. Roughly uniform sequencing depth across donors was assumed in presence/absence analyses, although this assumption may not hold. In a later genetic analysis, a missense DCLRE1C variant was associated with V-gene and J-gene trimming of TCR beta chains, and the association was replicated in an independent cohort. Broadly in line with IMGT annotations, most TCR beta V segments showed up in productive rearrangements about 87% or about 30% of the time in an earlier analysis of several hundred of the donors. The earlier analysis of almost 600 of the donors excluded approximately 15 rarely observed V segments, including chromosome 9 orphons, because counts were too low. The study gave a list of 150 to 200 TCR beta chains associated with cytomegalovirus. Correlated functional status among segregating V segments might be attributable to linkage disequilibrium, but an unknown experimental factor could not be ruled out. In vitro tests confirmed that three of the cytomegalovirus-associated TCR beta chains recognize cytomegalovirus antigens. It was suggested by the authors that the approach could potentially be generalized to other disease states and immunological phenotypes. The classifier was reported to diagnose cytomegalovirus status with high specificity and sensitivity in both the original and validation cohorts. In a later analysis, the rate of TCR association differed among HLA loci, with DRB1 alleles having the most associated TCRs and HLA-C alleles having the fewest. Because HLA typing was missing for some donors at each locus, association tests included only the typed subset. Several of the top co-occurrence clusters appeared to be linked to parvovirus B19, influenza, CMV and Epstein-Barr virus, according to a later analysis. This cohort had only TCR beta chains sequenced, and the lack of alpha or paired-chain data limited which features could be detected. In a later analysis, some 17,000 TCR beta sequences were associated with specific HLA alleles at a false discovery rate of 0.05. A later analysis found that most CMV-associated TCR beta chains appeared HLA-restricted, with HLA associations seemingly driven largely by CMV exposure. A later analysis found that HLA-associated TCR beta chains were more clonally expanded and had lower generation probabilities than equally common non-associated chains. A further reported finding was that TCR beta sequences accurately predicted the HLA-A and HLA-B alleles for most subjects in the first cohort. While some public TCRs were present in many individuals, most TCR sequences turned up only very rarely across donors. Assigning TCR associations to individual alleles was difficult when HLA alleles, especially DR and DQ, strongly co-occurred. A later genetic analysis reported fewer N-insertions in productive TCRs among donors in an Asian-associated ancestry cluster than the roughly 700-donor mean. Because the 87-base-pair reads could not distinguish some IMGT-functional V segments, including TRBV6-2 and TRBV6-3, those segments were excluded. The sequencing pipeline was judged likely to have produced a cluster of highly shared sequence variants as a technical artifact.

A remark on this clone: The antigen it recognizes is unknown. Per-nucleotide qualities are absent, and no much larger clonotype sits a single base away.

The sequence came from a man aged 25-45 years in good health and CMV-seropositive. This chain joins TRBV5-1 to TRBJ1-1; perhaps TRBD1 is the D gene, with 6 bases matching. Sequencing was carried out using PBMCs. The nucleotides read TGCGCCAGCAGCTTGTTGAGCAGGGGTGGTGCGGGCACTGAAGCTTTCTTT. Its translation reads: CASSLLSRGGAGTEAFF.